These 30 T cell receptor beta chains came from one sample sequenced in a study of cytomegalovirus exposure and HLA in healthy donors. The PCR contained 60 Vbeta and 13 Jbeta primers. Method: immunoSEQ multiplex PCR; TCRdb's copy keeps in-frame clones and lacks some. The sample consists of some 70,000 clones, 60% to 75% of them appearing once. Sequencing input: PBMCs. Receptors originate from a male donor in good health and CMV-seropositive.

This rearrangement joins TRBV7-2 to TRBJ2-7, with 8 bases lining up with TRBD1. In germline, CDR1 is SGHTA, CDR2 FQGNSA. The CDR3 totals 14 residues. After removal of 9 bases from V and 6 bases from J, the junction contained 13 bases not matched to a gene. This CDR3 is CASLPWTGYFEQYF. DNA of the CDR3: TGTGCCAGTCTTCCTTGGACAGGGTATTTCGAGCAGTACTTC.

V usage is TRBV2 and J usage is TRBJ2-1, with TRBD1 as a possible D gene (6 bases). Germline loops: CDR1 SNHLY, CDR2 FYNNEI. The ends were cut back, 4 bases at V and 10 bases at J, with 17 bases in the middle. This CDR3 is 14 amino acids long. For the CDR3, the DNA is TGTGCCAGCAGTGGGACAGAGGGCAGCCCAGAGCAGTTCTTC. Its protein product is CASSGTEGSPEQFF.

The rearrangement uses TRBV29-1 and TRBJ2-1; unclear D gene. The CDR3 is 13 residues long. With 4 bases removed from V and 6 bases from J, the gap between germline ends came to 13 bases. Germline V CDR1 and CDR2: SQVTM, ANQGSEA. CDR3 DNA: TGCAGCGTTGGGTCCCACGGAGTCAATGAGCAGTTCTTC. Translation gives CSVGSHGVNEQFF.

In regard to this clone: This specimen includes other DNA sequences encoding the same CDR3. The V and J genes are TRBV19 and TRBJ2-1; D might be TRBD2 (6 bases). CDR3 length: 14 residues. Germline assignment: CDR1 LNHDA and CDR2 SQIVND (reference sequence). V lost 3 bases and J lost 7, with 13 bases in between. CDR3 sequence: CASSIAPGGNEQFF. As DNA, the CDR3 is TGTGCCAGTAGTATCGCCCCCGGGGGAAATGAGCAGTTCTTC.

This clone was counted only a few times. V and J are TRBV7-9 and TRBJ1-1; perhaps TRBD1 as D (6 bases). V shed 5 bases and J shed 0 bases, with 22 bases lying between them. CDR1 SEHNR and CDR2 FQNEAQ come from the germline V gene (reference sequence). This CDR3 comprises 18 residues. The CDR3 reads CASSPTPQGNSMNTEAFF. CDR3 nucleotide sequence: TGTGCCAGCAGCCCCACCCCTCAGGGGAATTCGATGAACACTGAAGCTTTCTTT.

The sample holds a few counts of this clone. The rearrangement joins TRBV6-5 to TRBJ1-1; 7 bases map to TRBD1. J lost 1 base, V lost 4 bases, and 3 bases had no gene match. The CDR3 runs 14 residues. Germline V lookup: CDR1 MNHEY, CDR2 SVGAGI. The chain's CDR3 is CASSWGTENTEAFF. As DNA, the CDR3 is TGTGCCAGCAGTTGGGGGACAGAGAACACTGAAGCTTTCTTT.

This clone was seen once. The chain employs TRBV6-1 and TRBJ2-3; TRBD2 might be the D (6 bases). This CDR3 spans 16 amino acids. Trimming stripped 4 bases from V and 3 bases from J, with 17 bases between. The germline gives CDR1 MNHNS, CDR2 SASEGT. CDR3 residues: CASSAYGAGTTDTQYF. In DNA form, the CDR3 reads TGTGCCAGCAGTGCCTACGGGGCGGGAACTACAGATACGCAGTATTTT.

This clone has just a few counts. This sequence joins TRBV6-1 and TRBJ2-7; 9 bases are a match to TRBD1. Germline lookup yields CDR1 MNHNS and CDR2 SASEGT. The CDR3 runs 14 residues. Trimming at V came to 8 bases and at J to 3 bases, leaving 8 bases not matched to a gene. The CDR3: CASLAGTGLYEQYF. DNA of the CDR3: TGTGCCAGCTTGGCCGGGACAGGGCTCTACGAGCAGTACTTC.

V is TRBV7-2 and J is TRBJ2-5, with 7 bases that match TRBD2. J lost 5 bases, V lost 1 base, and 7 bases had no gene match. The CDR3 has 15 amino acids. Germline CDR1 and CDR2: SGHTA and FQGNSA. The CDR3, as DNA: TGTGCCAGCAGCTTAGTGTGGGGAGGGAGGGAGACCCAGTACTTC. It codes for CASSLVWGGRETQYF.

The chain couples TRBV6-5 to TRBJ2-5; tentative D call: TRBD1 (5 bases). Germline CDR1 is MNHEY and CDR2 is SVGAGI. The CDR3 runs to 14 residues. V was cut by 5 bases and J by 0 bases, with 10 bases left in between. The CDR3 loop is CASSRPGYQETQYF. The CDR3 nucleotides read TGTGCCAGCAGTAGACCAGGGTACCAAGAGACCCAGTACTTC.

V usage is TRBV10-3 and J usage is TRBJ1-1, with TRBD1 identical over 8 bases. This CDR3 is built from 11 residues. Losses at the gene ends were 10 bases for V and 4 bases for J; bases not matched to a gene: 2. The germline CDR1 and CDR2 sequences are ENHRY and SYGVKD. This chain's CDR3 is CATGQGTEAFF. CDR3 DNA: TGTGCCACCGGACAGGGCACTGAAGCTTTCTTT.

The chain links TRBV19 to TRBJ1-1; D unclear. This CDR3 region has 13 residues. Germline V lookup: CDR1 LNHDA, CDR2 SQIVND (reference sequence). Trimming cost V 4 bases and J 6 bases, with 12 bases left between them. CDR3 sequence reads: CASSTRQAAEAFF. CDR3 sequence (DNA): TGTGCCAGTAGTACTCGACAAGCCGCTGAAGCTTTCTTT. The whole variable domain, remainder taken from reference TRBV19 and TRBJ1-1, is DGGITQSPKYLFRKEGQNVTLSCEQNLNHDAMYWYRQDPGQGLRLIYYSQIVNDFQKGDIAEGYSVSREKKESFPLTVTSAQKNPTAFYLCASSTRQAAEAFFGQGTRLTVV.

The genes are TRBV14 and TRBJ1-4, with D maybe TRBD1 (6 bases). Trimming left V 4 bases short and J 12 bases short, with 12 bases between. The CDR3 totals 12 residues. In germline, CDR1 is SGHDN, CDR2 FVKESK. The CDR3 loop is CASSPQGLELFF. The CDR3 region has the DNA TGTGCCAGCAGCCCACAGGGTTTGGAACTGTTTTTT.

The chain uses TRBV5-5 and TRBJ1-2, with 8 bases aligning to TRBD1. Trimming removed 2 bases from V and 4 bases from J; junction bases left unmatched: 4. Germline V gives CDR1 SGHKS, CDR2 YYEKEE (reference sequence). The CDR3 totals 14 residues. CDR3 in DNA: TGTGCCAGCAGCTTACACAGGGGGTTCTATGGCTACACCTTC. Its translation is CASSLHRGFYGYTF.

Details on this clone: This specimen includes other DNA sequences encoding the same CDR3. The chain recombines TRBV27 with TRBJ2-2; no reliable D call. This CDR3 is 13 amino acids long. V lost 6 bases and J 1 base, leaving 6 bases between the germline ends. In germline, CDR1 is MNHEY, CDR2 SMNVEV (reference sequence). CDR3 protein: CASSSWNTGELFF. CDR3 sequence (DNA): TGTGCCAGCAGCTCTTGGAACACCGGGGAGCTGTTTTTT.

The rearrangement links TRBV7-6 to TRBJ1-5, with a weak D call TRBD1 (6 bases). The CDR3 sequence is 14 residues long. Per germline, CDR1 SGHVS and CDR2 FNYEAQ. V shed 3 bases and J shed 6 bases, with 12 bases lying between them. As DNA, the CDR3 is TGTGCCAGCAGCTTGGGGGCTGTTGGTCAGCCCCAGCATTTT. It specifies CASSLGAVGQPQHF.

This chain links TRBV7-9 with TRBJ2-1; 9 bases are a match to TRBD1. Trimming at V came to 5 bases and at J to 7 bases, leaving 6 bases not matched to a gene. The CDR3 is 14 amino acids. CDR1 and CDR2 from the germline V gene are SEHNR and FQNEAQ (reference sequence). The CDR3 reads CASSPRQGVNEQFF. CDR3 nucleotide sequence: TGTGCCAGCAGCCCCAGACAGGGGGTTAATGAGCAGTTCTTC.

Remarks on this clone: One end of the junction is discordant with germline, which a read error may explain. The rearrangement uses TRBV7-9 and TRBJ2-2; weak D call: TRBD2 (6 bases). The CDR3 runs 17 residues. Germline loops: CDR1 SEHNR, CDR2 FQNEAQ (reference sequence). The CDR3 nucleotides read TGTTCCAGCATCTTCAACGTTGGGACTCGGAACACCGGGGAGCTGTTTTTT. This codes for CSSIFNVGTRNTGELFF.

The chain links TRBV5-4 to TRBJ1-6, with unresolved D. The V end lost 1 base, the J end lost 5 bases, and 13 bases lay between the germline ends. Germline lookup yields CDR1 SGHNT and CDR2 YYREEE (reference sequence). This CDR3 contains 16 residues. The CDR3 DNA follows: TGTGCCAGCAGCTTGTCGATGGGCCTTGATAATTCACCCCTCCACTTT. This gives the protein CASSLSMGLDNSPLHF.

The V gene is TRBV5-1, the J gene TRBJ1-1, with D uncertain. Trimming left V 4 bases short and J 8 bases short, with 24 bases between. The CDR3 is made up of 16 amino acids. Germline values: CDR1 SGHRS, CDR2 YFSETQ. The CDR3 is CASSPVSGGGSREAFF. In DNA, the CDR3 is TGCGCCAGCAGCCCGGTTTCGGGCGGAGGATCGAGGGAAGCTTTCTTT.

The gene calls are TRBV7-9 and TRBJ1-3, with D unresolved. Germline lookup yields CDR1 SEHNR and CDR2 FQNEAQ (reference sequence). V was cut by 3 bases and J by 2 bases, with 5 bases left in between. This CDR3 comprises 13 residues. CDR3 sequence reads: CASSFGAGNTIYF. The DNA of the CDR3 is TGTGCCAGCAGCTTCGGGGCTGGAAACACCATATATTTT.

The CDR3 loop is CASSLDVGGGGYTF. The CDR3 region has the DNA TGCGCCAGCAGCTTGGATGTTGGAGGTGGCGGCTACACCTTC. The chain joins TRBV5-1 to TRBJ1-2; D unresolved. This CDR3 contains 14 residues. Germline V gene sequence: CDR1 SGHRS, CDR2 YFSETQ. Trimming took off 0 bases at V and 8 bases at J, with 14 bases between the two ends.

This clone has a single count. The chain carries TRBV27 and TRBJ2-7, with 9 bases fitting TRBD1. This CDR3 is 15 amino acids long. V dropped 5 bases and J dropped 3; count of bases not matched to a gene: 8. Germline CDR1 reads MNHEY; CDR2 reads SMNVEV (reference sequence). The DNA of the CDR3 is TGTGCCAGCAGTCCAATCCCGACAGGGGGCTACGAGCAGTACTTC. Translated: CASSPIPTGGYEQYF.

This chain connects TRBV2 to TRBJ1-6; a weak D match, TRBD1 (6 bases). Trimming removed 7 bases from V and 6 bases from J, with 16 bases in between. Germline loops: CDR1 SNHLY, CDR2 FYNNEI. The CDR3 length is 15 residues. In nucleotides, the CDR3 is TGTGCCAGCACCAGGACAGCCTCAGCTAATTCACCCCTCCACTTT. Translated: CASTRTASANSPLHF.

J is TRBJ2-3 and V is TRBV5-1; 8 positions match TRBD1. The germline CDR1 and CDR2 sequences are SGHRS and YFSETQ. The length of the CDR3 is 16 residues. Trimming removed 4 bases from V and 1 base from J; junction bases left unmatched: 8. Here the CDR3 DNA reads TGCGCCAGCAGCCCCTTGACAGGGGCCGGCACAGATACGCAGTATTTT. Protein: CASSPLTGAGTDTQYF.

The CDR3 sequence is CATSRGEGVWGYTF. CDR3 in DNA: TGTGCCACCAGCAGAGGTGAGGGAGTATGGGGCTACACCTTC. The genes are TRBV15 and TRBJ1-2, with D uncertain. V dropped 1 base and J dropped 8 bases, with 14 bases sitting between them. This CDR3 comprises 14 residues. From germline, CDR1 is LNHNV and CDR2 YYDKDF (reference sequence).

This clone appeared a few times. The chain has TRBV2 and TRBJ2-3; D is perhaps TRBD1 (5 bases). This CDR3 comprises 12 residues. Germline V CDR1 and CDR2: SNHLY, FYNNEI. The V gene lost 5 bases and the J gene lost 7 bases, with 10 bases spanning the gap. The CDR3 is CASSLQVHTQYF. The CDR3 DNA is TGTGCCAGCAGTCTACAGGTGCATACGCAGTATTTT.

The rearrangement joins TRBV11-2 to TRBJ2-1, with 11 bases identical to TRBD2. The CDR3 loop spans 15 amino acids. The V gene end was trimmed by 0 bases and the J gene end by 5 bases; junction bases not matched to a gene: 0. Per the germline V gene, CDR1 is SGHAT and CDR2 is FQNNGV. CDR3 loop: CASSLELAGDNEQFF. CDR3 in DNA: TGTGCCAGCAGCTTAGAACTAGCGGGAGACAATGAGCAGTTCTTC.

In DNA, the CDR3 is TGTGCCACCAGCGGCGGGGAGGGTTCTGGGGCCAACGTCCTGACTTTC. Amino acid sequence: CATSGGEGSGANVLTF. The chain combines TRBV15 with TRBJ2-6; 7 bases are shared with TRBD2. The CDR3 sequence is 16 residues long. Germline CDR1 LNHNV, CDR2 YYDKDF (reference sequence). V dropped 5 bases and J dropped 1; count of bases not matched to a gene: 5.

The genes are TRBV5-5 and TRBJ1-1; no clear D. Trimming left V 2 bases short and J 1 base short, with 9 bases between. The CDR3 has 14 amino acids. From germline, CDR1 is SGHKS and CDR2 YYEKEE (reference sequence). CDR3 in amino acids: CASSFQRQNTEAFF. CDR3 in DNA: TGTGCCAGCAGCTTCCAGCGGCAGAACACTGAAGCTTTCTTT.